Below are 30 T cell receptor beta chains sequenced from a single sample in a study of blood T cell repertoires in COVID-19. The assay was immunoSEQ multiplex PCR, and TCRdb's table has in-frame clones only and misses some. The sample shows approximately 290,000 clones, around 82% of them seen only once. What was sequenced was peripheral blood. The source is a human donor with COVID-19, enrolled during active disease. The donor label of this sample is uncertain.

The rearrangement uses TRBV11-2 and TRBJ1-6; possibly TRBD1 for D (6 bases). The V gene lost 5 bases and the J gene lost 7 bases, with 15 bases spanning the gap. Germline lookup yields CDR1 SGHAT and CDR2 FQNNGV. The CDR3 length is 15 residues. This CDR3 reads CASSPRQASNSPLHF. CDR3 DNA: TGTGCCAGCAGCCCTCGACAGGCCAGCAATTCACCCCTCCACTTT.

This sequence joins TRBV27 and TRBJ2-1; 7 bases are a match to TRBD2. CDR3 length: 14 residues. Germline CDR1 MNHEY, CDR2 SMNVEV (reference sequence). The junction had 1 base not matched to a gene; V was cut back by 3 bases and J by 2 bases. In DNA form, the CDR3 reads TGTGCCAGCAGTTTGGGGGGGGCCTACAATGAGCAGTTCTTC. Its protein product is CASSLGGAYNEQFF.

The chain couples TRBV6-6 to TRBJ1-2; TRBD1 is a possible D gene (6 bases). There are 14 residues in the CDR3. V was cut by 5 bases and J by 7 bases, with 17 bases left in between. Germline V gene data show CDR1 as MNHNY and CDR2 as SVGAGI (reference sequence). The CDR3 region has the DNA TGTGCCAGCAGTCTCGACGGGGGGCAGGGTGGCTACACCTTC. Residues: CASSLDGGQGGYTF.

The chain combines TRBV28 with TRBJ2-7; tentatively, D is TRBD1 (6 bases). V was pared by 10 bases and J by 1 base, with 11 bases between. The CDR3 is 12 residues long. In germline, CDR1 is MDHEN, CDR2 SYDVKM. The CDR3 region has the DNA TGTGCCACTACACAGGGTTCCTACGAGCAGTACTTC. Amino acid sequence: CATTQGSYEQYF.

The chain has TRBV29-1 and TRBJ2-3; 11 positions match TRBD2. Germline lookup yields CDR1 SQVTM and CDR2 ANQGSEA. This CDR3 has 14 residues. The V segment lost 6 bases and the J segment 4 bases; nucleotides outside the gene matches: 6. The CDR3 nucleotides are TGCAGCGTAGGGACTAGCGGAGGGGCAGATACGCAGTATTTT. It codes for CSVGTSGGADTQYF.

The rearrangement links TRBV10-3 to TRBJ2-5; no clear D gene. CDR1 and CDR2 from the germline V gene are ENHRY and SYGVKD. The CDR3 loop spans 12 amino acids. Trimming took 4 bases from V and 2 from J, leaving 5 bases between them. The CDR3 DNA is TGTGCCATCAGTGGACAACAAGAGACCCAGTACTTC. This gives the protein CAISGQQETQYF.

V usage is TRBV30 and J usage is TRBJ1-5; 8 bases agree with TRBD1. V dropped 0 bases and J dropped 3; count of bases not matched to a gene: 13. Germline V gives CDR1 GTSNPN, CDR2 SVGIG (reference sequence). The CDR3 is 18 amino acids. The DNA for the CDR3 is TGTGCCTGGAGTGTACGAGGGACAGGAGGCACTGACAATCAGCCCCAGCATTTT. This sequence encodes CAWSVRGTGGTDNQPQHF.

The V and J genes are TRBV3-1 (or the pseudogene TRBV3-2) and TRBJ1-6, with D maybe TRBD1 (6 bases). The CDR3 spans 16 residues. The germline CDR1 and CDR2 sequences are LGHDT and YNNKEL (reference sequence). Trimming pared 4 bases from V and 6 bases from J, leaving 16 bases between. CDR3 DNA: TGTGCCAGCAGCCCCGAGGCCGGGACACGTAATTCACCCCTCCACTTT. It specifies CASSPEAGTRNSPLHF.

This chain uses TRBV3-1 (or the pseudogene TRBV3-2) with TRBJ1-4, with D possibly TRBD1 on 6 matching bases. The CDR3 consists of 14 residues. The germline V and J ends were trimmed by 1 base and 7 bases, with 10 bases remaining between them. Germline-derived CDR1 and CDR2 are LGHDT and YNNKEL (reference sequence). The CDR3 spells CASSQAGAVEKLFF. CDR3 DNA sequence: TGTGCCAGCAGCCAAGCAGGGGCTGTTGAAAAACTGTTTTTT.

The chain is built from TRBV5-6 and TRBJ2-5; D not certain. The V and J ends lost 0 bases and 0 bases respectively, with 12 bases between them. The CDR3 spans 16 residues. Germline assignment: CDR1 SGHDT and CDR2 YYEEEE. The CDR3 DNA reads TGTGCCAGCAGCTTGGACCTAGACCTGTACCAAGAGACCCAGTACTTC. Translating gives CASSLDLDLYQETQYF.

This chain joins TRBV29-1 and TRBJ2-2; 8 bases match TRBD1. J lost 7 bases, V lost 5 bases, and 12 bases had no gene match. CDR3 size: 15 residues. The germline CDR1 and CDR2 sequences are SQVTM and ANQGSEA. Here the CDR3 DNA reads TGCAGCGTTCACAGGACAGGGTCGATTGGCGGGGAGCTGTTTTTT. Translated, it gives CSVHRTGSIGGELFF.

The chain has TRBV5-5 and TRBJ2-5, with 7 bases matching TRBD2. V shed 0 bases, J shed 5 bases, and the junction held 4 bases outside the gene matches. Germline lookup yields CDR1 SGHKS and CDR2 YYEKEE (reference sequence). The CDR3 spans 14 residues. CDR3 loop: CASSLVRGVETQYF. CDR3 nucleotides: TGTGCCAGCAGCTTGGTTCGGGGGGTTGAGACCCAGTACTTC.

This clone turned up a few times. The rearrangement links TRBV4-1 to TRBJ2-7, with 12 bases aligning to TRBD2. The germline gives CDR1 MGHRA, CDR2 YSYEKL. The CDR3 covers 15 residues. Trimming took 3 bases from V and 1 from J; bases not matched to a gene: 1. DNA for the CDR3: TGCGCCAGCAGCCACGGACTAGCGGGGTCCTACGAGCAGTACTTC. This translates into CASSHGLAGSYEQYF.

This clone was seen more than once but under ten times. The V and J genes are TRBV7-2 and TRBJ2-4; TRBD1 aligns across 8 bases. The V gene end was trimmed by 5 bases and the J gene end by 5 bases; junction bases not matched to a gene: 8. Germline V gene data show CDR1 as SGHTA and CDR2 as FQGNSA. The CDR3 has 15 residues. The CDR3 loop is CASSPKTGDQNIQYF. In nucleotides, the CDR3 is TGTGCCAGCAGCCCGAAGACAGGGGACCAAAACATTCAGTACTTC.

The rearrangement joins TRBV6-6 to TRBJ2-2, with 9 bases that match TRBD2. The germline V gene has CDR1 MNHNY and CDR2 SVGAGI (reference sequence). V lost 10 bases, J lost 7 bases, and 10 bases stayed unmatched. The CDR3 totals 14 residues. The CDR3 reads CATRLAGSGGELFF. DNA of the CDR3: TGTGCCACCCGGCTAGCGGGGTCGGGCGGGGAGCTGTTTTTT.

The rearrangement uses TRBV2 and TRBJ1-5, with 8 bases lining up with TRBD1. The CDR3 has 16 amino acids. Germline-derived CDR1 and CDR2 are SNHLY and FYNNEI. The trim removed 5 bases at V and 1 base at J, leaving 7 bases unmatched. The CDR3 nucleotides are TGTGCCAGCAGTATAGACAGGGGATTCAGCAATCAGCCCCAGCATTTT. It is translated as CASSIDRGFSNQPQHF.

The rearrangement uses TRBV15 and TRBJ2-7, with 13 bases that match TRBD2. Losses at the gene ends were 1 base for V and 5 bases for J; bases not matched to a gene: 11. Germline V CDR1 and CDR2: LNHNV, YYDKDF (reference sequence). CDR3 size: 18 residues. CDR3 bases: TGTGCCACCAGCAGAGGGGCCAGGACTAGCGGGAGAGTGGACGAGCAGTACTTC. Its translation: CATSRGARTSGRVDEQYF. Variable domain in full (rest from reference TRBV15 and TRBJ2-7): DAMVIQNPRYQVTQFGKPVTLSCSQTLNHNVMYWYQQKSSQAPKLLFHYYDKDFNNEADTPDNFQSRRPNTSFCFLDIRSPGLGDTAMYLCATSRGARTSGRVDEQYFGPGTRLTVT.

The V call is TRBV5-1, the J call TRBJ2-2; 11 bases fit TRBD2. Trimming at V came to 4 bases and at J to 0 bases, leaving 8 bases not matched to a gene. Germline CDR1 reads SGHRS; CDR2 reads YFSETQ. The CDR3 contains 18 residues. The CDR3 spells CASSAGLAGPSNTGELFF. DNA for the CDR3: TGCGCCAGCAGCGCCGGACTAGCGGGCCCTTCGAACACCGGGGAGCTGTTTTTT.

The V and J genes are TRBV9 and TRBJ2-7; D unresolved. V was trimmed by 0 bases and J by 0 bases, leaving 7 bases between them. The CDR3 runs 14 residues. CDR1 and CDR2 from the germline V gene are SGDLS and YYNGEE. Here the CDR3 reads CASSVGPDSYEQYF. CDR3 bases: TGTGCCAGCAGCGTAGGTCCAGACTCCTACGAGCAGTACTTC.

V gene TRBV11-2 combines with J gene TRBJ1-1; a possible D gene is TRBD1 (5 bases). Trimming left V 3 bases short and J 5 bases short, with 13 bases between. The CDR3 loop spans 14 amino acids. Germline loops: CDR1 SGHAT, CDR2 FQNNGV. The CDR3 nucleotides read TGTGCCAGCAGCTTCCAGGGATCCCGAACTGAAGCTTTCTTT. Translated, it gives CASSFQGSRTEAFF.

The rearrangement joins TRBV5-1 to TRBJ2-7, with 11 bases lining up with TRBD1. CDR3 size: 13 residues. Per the germline V gene, CDR1 is SGHRS and CDR2 is YFSETQ. After removal of 7 bases from V and 3 bases from J, the junction contained 3 bases not matched to a gene. In DNA, the CDR3 is TGCGCCAGCGGACAGGGGGCGAACTACGAGCAGTACTTC. Residues: CASGQGANYEQYF.

The chain recombines TRBV28 with TRBJ2-7; D is uncertain. The CDR3 runs 11 residues. Germline CDR1 MDHEN, CDR2 SYDVKM. V lost 4 bases and J lost 3, with 4 bases in between. The CDR3 loop is CASSSYYEQYF. The CDR3 nucleotides are TGTGCCAGCAGTTCGTACTACGAGCAGTACTTC. The full variable domain, in which reference TRBV28 and TRBJ2-7 provide the parts outside the CDR3, is DVKVTQSSRYLVKRTGEKVFLECVQDMDHENMFWYRQDPGLGLRLIYFSYDVKMKEKGDIPEGYSVSREKKERFSLILESASTNQTSMYLCASSSYYEQYFGPGTRLTVT.

J is TRBJ1-6 and V is TRBV4-1; D perhaps matches TRBD1 (6 bases). V lost 0 bases, J lost 8 bases, and 17 bases lay in between. From germline, CDR1 is MGHRA and CDR2 YSYEKL. The CDR3 contains 17 residues. Written as DNA, the CDR3 is TGCGCCAGCAGCCAAGATCTTTTTGGGGGCGCTGATTCACCCCTCCACTTT. Encoded protein: CASSQDLFGGADSPLHF.

The chain has TRBV3-1 (or the pseudogene TRBV3-2) and TRBJ2-1; 14 positions match TRBD2. The V gene's germline CDR1 is LGHDT and CDR2 YNNKEL (reference sequence). The junction had 5 bases not matched to a gene; V was cut back by 4 bases and J by 6 bases. The CDR3 is made up of 16 amino acids. The CDR3 is CASSPPGLAGVNEQFF. CDR3 nucleotide sequence: TGTGCCAGCAGCCCGCCGGGACTAGCGGGAGTCAATGAGCAGTTCTTC.

This chain uses TRBV19 with TRBJ2-2, with TRBD1 matching 9 bases. The CDR3 runs to 14 residues. V trimming: 10 bases; J trimming: 0 bases; junction bases outside the gene matches: 3. Germline-derived CDR1 and CDR2 are LNHDA and SQIVND (reference sequence). CDR3 DNA: TGTGCCACCGGGACAGGGTCGAACACCGGGGAGCTGTTTTTT. Amino acid sequence: CATGTGSNTGELFF.

The genes are TRBV28 and TRBJ2-5, with 8 bases aligning to TRBD1. J gave up 5 bases and V 7 bases, and 15 bases lay outside the gene matches. The CDR3 spans 16 residues. Germline CDR1 reads MDHEN; CDR2 reads SYDVKM. The CDR3 DNA reads as TGTGCCAGCACCCGTGGGGACAGGATGACGGGGGAGACCCAGTACTTC. It translates to CASTRGDRMTGETQYF.

The genes are TRBV18 and TRBJ1-1; D is possibly TRBD1 (5 bases). V lost 5 bases and J 5 bases, leaving 15 bases between the germline ends. The CDR3 sequence is 14 residues long. Germline values: CDR1 KGHSH, CDR2 LQKENI. The CDR3 loop reads CASSTRGGETEAFF. The CDR3 nucleotides are TGTGCCAGCTCAACAAGGGGAGGGGAGACTGAAGCTTTCTTT. Full variable domain (rest looked up from reference TRBV18 and TRBJ1-1): NAGVMQNPRHLVRRRGQEARLRCSPMKGHSHVYWYRQLPEEGLKFMVYLQKENIIDESGMPKERFSAEFPKEGPSILRIQQVVRGDSAAYFCASSTRGGETEAFFGQGTRLTVV.

This clone appeared a few times. J is TRBJ2-1 and V is TRBV30; TRBD2 aligns across 7 bases. Germline V gives CDR1 GTSNPN, CDR2 SVGIG (reference sequence). This CDR3 has 14 amino acids. V trimming: 3 bases; J trimming: 8 bases; junction bases outside the gene matches: 10. The CDR3 nucleotides read TGTGCCTGGAGCGGGGGAGGGGTAGGTGATGAGCAGTTCTTC. Protein product: CAWSGGGVGDEQFF.

The chain employs TRBV9 and TRBJ2-5; 8 bases map to TRBD2. V shed 4 bases, J shed 5 bases, and the junction held 10 bases outside the gene matches. The germline gives CDR1 SGDLS, CDR2 YYNGEE. This CDR3 is built from 15 residues. Here the CDR3 reads CASSPRGGQGETQYF. The CDR3 nucleotides are TGTGCCAGCAGCCCCCGGGGGGGCCAGGGGGAGACCCAGTACTTC.

This clone has only a few counts. The genes are TRBV6-1 and TRBJ2-5, with unresolved D. CDR3 length: 12 residues. The germline V gene encodes CDR1 MNHNS and CDR2 SASEGT. The germline V and J ends were trimmed by 3 bases and 5 bases, with 7 bases remaining between them. CDR3 amino acids: CASSESRETQYF. In DNA form, the CDR3 reads TGTGCCAGCAGTGAGAGTCGGGAGACCCAGTACTTC.